The subject of this entry is one T cell receptor beta chain. This clone turned up a few times. Its specific antigen is unknown. One base away there is no much larger clone; base qualities are not given. The immunoSEQ Assay, a bias-controlled multiplex PCR, was used to amplify TCRbeta CDR3 regions from genomic DNA. The original pipeline was this. Nucleated cell counts per sample were estimated from amplification of reference gene primers within the assay. To quantify the absolute abundance of each unique TCRbeta CDR3 rearrangement, sequence reads were collapsed and filtered. For each sample, productive Simpson clonality was calculated as the square root of Simpson's diversity index across productive rearrangements. TCRdb provides this immuneACCESS table in a form limited to in-frame rearrangements. Some clones are lacking; in checked studies, under half of them reflect an unresolved V gene, and why the rest are absent is not known. V and J calls and clone size are copied from that table; D and trimming were computed from the DNA. A total of 120,000 to 150,000 clones appear in this sample, around 82% of them only once. Jointly, the top ten make up 10% to 15% of the sample.

The CDR3 sequence holds 13 residues, the cysteine and phenylalanine included. CDR3 DNA is the only sequence kept; it has 39 bases, read in frame from the first base. Via the germline V gene, CDR1 is LGHNA and CDR2 YNFKEQ. V is clipped by 3 bases and J by 8 bases, and the sequence between their germline boundaries is 11 bases long. This record belongs to a study of blood T cell repertoires in COVID-19 (TCRdb year 2020). In the study overall: The collaborator samples originated in the United States, Italy and Spain and spanned the acute and convalescent phases of COVID-19. The prospective study material was composed of cDNA or gDNA derived from T cells, B-cell-depleted T cells, or PBMCs. The dataset comprised deeply sampled blood TCRbeta repertoires from subjects exposed to, actively infected with, or recovered from COVID-19. The repertoires were made available in a free public database intended to serve as a resource for research on the immune response to SARS-CoV-2. The samples were drawn from two sources: the first 160 participants of the ongoing ImmuneRACE study, and 1,000 to 1,500 subjects contributed by 6 global collaborators. Sample metadata almost always included a de-identified subject ID, COVID-19 status, age in years and sex. Where available, HLA class I and class II types were taken from metadata supplied by the sample provider and were not determined by assay-based typing.

The investigation overall reported the following: The amount of clinical and demographic metadata varied by source and participant and was provided uncurated.

Collaborating institutions collected whole blood in K2EDTA tubes following their own protocols. For TCRbeta analysis, collaborator samples were shipped as frozen whole blood, as isolated PBMCs, or as DNA extracted from either sample type. The sequence links TRBV4-2 to TRBJ2-1; no confident D gene assignment can be made. Input material: peripheral blood. The receptor's source is a man between 60 and 70 years old with active or convalescent COVID-19. The sequence in DNA is TGTGCCAGCAGCCACCCCGGCGGCGATGAGCAGTTCTTC. This translates into CASSHPGGDEQFF.